Sequencing of this T cell receptor beta chain was carried out in a study of T cell repertoires in ileal Crohn's disease. Study information: All patients had surgery for stricturing (roughly 61%) or penetrating (approximately 39%) disease. Biopsies of the neoterminal ileum at postoperative colonoscopy form M6 samples.

Time point: neoterminal ileum biopsy at postoperative endoscopy, about 6 months after surgery. The length of the CDR3 is 14 residues. Per germline, CDR1 MGHRA and CDR2 YSYEKL. TCRB immunosequencing input was five hundred nanograms of biopsy DNA per sample. The protocol was immunoSEQ multiplex PCR, while the TCRdb copy is restricted to in-frame clones and leaves out a portion. This sample carries approximately 10,000 clones, about two thirds of them seen once, and the ten largest clones take 7.5% to 9%. The clonotype originates from an adult with Crohn's disease. The material sequenced was ileal tissue. This chain links TRBV4-1 with TRBJ2-5; 7 bases align to TRBD1. The closer fit of TRBJ2-7 to the DNA end suggests the J call may be wrong. CDR3 DNA sequence: TGCGCCAGCAGCTGGGACAGCTCGAGTTACGAGCAGTACTTC. Protein sequence: CASSWDSSSYEQYF.